This T cell receptor beta chain was captured in a study of TIL therapy for anti-PD-1-resistant metastatic lung cancer. Time point here: pre-treatment sample, taken before nivolumab and TIL therapy. Sequencing used immunoSEQ v3. Clones were read by immunoSEQ multiplex PCR, and TCRdb kept only the in-frame ones, dropping some. Found here are about 59,000 clones, around 70% of them singletons; the top ten hold 1.5% to 2%. With 6 bases removed from V and 0 bases from J, the gap between germline ends came to 7 bases. This CDR3 is built from 13 residues. CDR1 and CDR2 from the germline V gene are MNHEY and SVGAGI.

The J gene is TRBJ2-3, the V gene TRBV6-5; the D gene is possibly TRBD2 (5 bases). The receptor's source is a person aged 25 to 85 with non-small cell lung cancer. Sequenced material: blood, taken at baseline. The CDR3 nucleotides are TGTGCCAGCAGGTGGACTAGCACAGATACGCAGTATTTT. This gives the protein CASRWTSTDTQYF.